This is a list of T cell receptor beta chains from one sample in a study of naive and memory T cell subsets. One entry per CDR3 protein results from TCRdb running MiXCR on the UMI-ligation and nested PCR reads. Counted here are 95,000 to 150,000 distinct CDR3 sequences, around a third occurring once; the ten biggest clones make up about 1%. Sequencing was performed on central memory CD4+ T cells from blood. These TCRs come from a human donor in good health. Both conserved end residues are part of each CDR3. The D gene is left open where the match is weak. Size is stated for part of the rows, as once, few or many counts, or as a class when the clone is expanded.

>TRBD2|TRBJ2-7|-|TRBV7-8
TGTGCCAGCAGTCGTGTCGGGGGGGAGTCCTACGAGCAGTACTTC
CASSRVGGESYEQYF
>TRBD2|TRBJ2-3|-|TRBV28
TGTGCCAGCAGCCCCCGGGGGGGGGAGTTGAATACGCAGTATTTT
CASSPRGGELNTQYF
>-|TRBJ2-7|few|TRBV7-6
TGTGCCAGCAGCTTAGGACAGCCGAGCTACGAGCAGTACTTC
CASSLGQPSYEQYF
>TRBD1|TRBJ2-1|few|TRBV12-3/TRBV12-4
TGTGCCAGCAGTCACGCCCCCAGGCAGGGGGCCTACAATGAGCAGTTCTTC
CASSHAPRQGAYNEQFF
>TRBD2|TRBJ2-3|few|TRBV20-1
TGCAGTCCGACTAGCGGGAGGGCAGATACGCAGTATTTT
CSPTSGRADTQYF
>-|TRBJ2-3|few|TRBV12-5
TGTGCTAGTGGTTTCGGGCAACCAGGGTCAGATACGCAGTATTTT
CASGFGQPGSDTQYF
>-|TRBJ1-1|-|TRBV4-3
TGCGCCAGCAGCCAAGGGCGACAGGAAGAGGTTGAAGCTTTCTTT
CASSQGRQEEVEAFF
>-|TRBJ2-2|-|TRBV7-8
TGTGCCAGCAGAGAGGGTAGGGTGGACACCGGGGAGCTGTTTTTT
CASREGRVDTGELFF
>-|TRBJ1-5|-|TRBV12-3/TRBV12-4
TGTGCCAGCAGGTACAGGGGCAATCAGCCCCAGCATTTT
CASRYRGNQPQHF
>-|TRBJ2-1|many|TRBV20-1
TGCAGTGCTAGAGACTCGGGACTTAATTTCTTC
CSARDSGLNFF
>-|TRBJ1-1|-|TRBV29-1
TGCAGCGTGGGAGGGGGTAGTACTGAAGCTTTCTTT
CSVGGGSTEAFF
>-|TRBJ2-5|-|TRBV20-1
TGCAGTGCTAGAGAGCCTACAGGACGGATACAAGAGACCCAGTACTTC
CSAREPTGRIQETQYF
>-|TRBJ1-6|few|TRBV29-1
TGCAGCGTTCGGGTTTCGGGTAATTCACCCCTCCACTTT
CSVRVSGNSPLHF
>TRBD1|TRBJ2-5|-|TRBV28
TGTGCCAGCAGTTTATTGTTACTAAGGACAGGGCAAGAGACCCAGTACTTC
CASSLLLLRTGQETQYF
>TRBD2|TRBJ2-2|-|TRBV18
TGTGCCAGCTCGACTAGCGCTATTAAAACCGGGGAGCTGTTTTTT
CASSTSAIKTGELFF
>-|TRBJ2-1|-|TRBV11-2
TGTGCCAGCAGCTTAGATCGCAAGGGGCCCGGATTCTTC
CASSLDRKGPGFF
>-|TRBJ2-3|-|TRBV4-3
TGCGCCAGCAGCCAAGATCACGGGCAGGGGAGGGGAGATACGCAGTATTTT
CASSQDHGQGRGDTQYF